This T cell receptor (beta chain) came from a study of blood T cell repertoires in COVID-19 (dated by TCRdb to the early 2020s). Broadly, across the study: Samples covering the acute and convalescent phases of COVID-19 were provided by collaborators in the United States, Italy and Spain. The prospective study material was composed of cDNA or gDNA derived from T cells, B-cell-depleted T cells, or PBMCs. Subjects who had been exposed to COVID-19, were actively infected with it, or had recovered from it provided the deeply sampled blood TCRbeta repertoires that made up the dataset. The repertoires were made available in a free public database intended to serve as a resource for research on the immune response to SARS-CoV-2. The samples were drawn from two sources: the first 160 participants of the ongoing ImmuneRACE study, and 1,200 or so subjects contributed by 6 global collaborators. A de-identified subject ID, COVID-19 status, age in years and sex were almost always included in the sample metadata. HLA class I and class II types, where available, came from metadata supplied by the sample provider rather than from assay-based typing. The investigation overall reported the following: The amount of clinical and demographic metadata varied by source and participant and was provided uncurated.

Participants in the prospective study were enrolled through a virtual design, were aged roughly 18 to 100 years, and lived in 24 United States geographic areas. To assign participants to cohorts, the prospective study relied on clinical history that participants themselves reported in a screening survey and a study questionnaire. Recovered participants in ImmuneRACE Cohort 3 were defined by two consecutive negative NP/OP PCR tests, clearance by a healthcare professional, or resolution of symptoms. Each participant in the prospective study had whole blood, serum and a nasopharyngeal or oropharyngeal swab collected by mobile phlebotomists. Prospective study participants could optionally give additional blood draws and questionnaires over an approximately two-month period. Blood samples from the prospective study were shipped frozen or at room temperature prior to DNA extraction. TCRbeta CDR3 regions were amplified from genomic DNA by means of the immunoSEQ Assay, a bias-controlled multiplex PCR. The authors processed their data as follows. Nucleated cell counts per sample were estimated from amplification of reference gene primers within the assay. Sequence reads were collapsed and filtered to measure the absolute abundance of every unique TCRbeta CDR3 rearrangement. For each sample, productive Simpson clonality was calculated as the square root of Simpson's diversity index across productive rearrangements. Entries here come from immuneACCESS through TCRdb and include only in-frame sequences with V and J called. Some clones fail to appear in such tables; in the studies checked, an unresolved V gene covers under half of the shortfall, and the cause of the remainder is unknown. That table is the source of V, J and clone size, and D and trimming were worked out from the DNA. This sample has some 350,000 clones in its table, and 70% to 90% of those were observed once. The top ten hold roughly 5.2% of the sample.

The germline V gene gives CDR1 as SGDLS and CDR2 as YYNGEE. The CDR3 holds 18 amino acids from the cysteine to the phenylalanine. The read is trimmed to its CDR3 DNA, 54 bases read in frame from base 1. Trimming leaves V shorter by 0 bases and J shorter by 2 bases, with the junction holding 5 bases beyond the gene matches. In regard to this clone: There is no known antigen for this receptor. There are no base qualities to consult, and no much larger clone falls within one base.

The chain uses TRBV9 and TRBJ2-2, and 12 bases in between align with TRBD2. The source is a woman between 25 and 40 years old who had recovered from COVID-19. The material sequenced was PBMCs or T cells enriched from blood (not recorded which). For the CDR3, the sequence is CASSVALTSGGNTGELFF. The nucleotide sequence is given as TGTGCCAGCAGCGTAGCCCTGACTAGCGGGGGAAACACCGGGGAGCTGTTTTTT. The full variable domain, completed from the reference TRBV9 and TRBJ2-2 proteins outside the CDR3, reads DSGVTQTPKHLITATGQRVTLRCSPRSGDLSVYWYQQSLDQGLQFLIQYYNGEERAKGNILERFSAQQFPDLHSELNLSSLELGDSALYFCASSVALTSGGNTGELFFGEGSRLTVL.